This T cell receptor (beta chain) was documented in a study of T cells in Graves' hyperthyroidism and ophthalmopathy. The V gene's germline CDR1 is LNHNV and CDR2 YYDKDF (reference sequence). With 1 base removed from V and 3 bases from J, the gap between germline ends came to 16 bases. The CDR3 runs 17 residues. Diagnoses rested on clinical symptoms, serum thyroxine and TRAb, thyroid ultrasound and orbital computed tomography. Amplification of TCR beta CDR3 regions used RNA as the template. When the TCR CDR3 underwent first-round RT-PCR, the HTBI primer set was used. From the multiplex PCR reads, TCRdb called clonotypes with MiXCR, one entry per CDR3 protein. The sample includes around 340,000 distinct CDR3 sequences, about 15% seen only once; the top ten take around 23%. General observations from the study: It was a median about 7.1 months before onset that the model predicted ophthalmopathy. In simple terms, a model built on 13 V-J features told ophthalmopathy apart from stable hyperthyroidism.

This clonotype was seen only a few times. Its antigen is not known. J is TRBJ2-4 and V is TRBV15; weak D call: TRBD1 (5 bases). The source is a woman in her 30s with Graves' hyperthyroidism. The sample was blood. CDR3 DNA: TGTGCCACCAGCAGAGCCGGTTTAGGGGTTGACAAAAACATTCAGTACTTC. It encodes CATSRAGLGVDKNIQYF.